This TCR beta chain derives from a study of Ad26.COV2.S vaccination and SARS-CoV-2 variants. CDR1 is LNHDA and CDR2 is SQIVND in the germline V gene (reference sequence). The CDR3 covers 18 residues. The V end lost 0 bases, the J end lost 0 bases, and 15 bases lay between the germline ends. Clones were read by immunoSEQ multiplex PCR, and TCRdb kept only the in-frame ones, dropping some. The table has 300,000 to 400,000 clones, around 92% seen once. The material sequenced was peripheral blood, taken after recovery from COVID-19. The clonotype originates from a human donor who had recovered from COVID-19. V gene TRBV19 combines with J gene TRBJ1-5; a weak D match, TRBD1 (5 bases). The CDR3 nucleotides are TGTGCCAGTAGTATAGATCATGGGGCCATCGATAGCAATCAGCCCCAGCATTTT. Protein sequence: CASSIDHGAIDSNQPQHF.